A selection of T cell receptor beta chains follows, all from one sample in a study of Ad26.COV2.S vaccination and SARS-CoV-2 variants. The data were produced by immunoSEQ multiplex PCR, yet TCRdb's version contains in-frame clones alone and is incomplete. The profile shows about 350,000 clones, 75% to 90% of them singletons. The sequencing here drew on peripheral blood, taken in a trial of Ad26.COV2.S vaccine versus placebo. Receptors originate from a person aged 18-65 years who received the Ad26.COV2.S COVID-19 vaccine or a placebo. Each CDR3 is given with its conserved first and last residue. Each record gives: J gene, D gene, CDR3 length, V gene, clone size, CDR3 DNA, CDR3 protein. The D gene is left open where the match is weak. For some rows the clone size is stated as once, few or many, or as a class when expanded; others skip it.

TRBJ2-4	TRBD2	17	TRBV6-1	-	TGTGCCAGCAGTGAATTTCTTAGCGGGAGAAGAGGGAACATTCAGTACTTC	CASSEFLSGRRGNIQYF
TRBJ1-5	TRBD1	14	TRBV19	-	TGTGCCAGTATGGGGACAGGGAACAATCAGCCCCAGCATTTT	CASMGTGNNQPQHF
TRBJ2-3	TRBD2	15	TRBV4-2	-	TGTGCCAGCAGCCAAGGCCTAGCGGGGGGAAATACGCAGTATTTT	CASSQGLAGGNTQYF
TRBJ1-1	-	11	TRBV2	-	TGCGGCTACGGGGGGCTGGCTGAAGCTTTCTTT	CGYGGLAEAFF
TRBJ2-3	-	15	TRBV10-3	-	TGTGCCATCAGTGAAGGTCCAGGGTTCACAGATACGCAGTATTTT	CAISEGPGFTDTQYF
TRBJ1-6	-	12	TRBV11-1	-	TGTGCCAGCAGCTTCATTAATTCACTCCTCCACTTT	CASSFINSLLHF
TRBJ1-3	-	16	TRBV4-2	few	TGTGCCAGCAGCCAAGCTCCAGGGGACTCTGGAAACACCATATATTTT	CASSQAPGDSGNTIYF
TRBJ1-4	-	17	TRBV11-2	-	TGTGCCAGCAGCTTATCCAGGGGACCCTCAACTAATGAAAAACTGTTTTTT	CASSLSRGPSTNEKLFF
TRBJ2-7	TRBD2	14	TRBV13	-	TGTGCCAGCACCCTCCGGGGGGGACGTGGCGAGCAGTACTTC	CASTLRGGRGEQYF
TRBJ2-3	TRBD2	18	TRBV6-2/TRBV6-3	-	TGTGCCAGCAGTTCAACGGGAGGGCGGCCTATAAGCACAGATACGCAGTATTTT	CASSSTGGRPISTDTQYF
TRBJ1-1	-	11	TRBV29-1	-	TGCAGTGGTAAAAGGGGGGCTGAAGCTTTCTTT	CSGKRGAEAFF